This entry is about one T cell receptor beta chain. Its antigen is not known. This record belongs to a study of shared clonotypes between healthy human individuals. V was cut by 7 bases and J by 1 base, with 7 bases left in between. Looked up from germline, CDR1 is MDHEN and CDR2 is SYDVKM. The CDR3 is 13 amino acids. TCRdb keeps only in-frame clones here, not all; method: immunoSEQ multiplex PCR. The table records 2.3 million or so clones, 80% to 95% of them present only once. Study-wide results and caveats: Investigators expected sequencing depth to affect clonotype sharing among donors.

J is TRBJ2-2 and V is TRBV28; unclear D gene. The TCR comes from a man in his late teens or twenties in good health. Some clones in this sample may be carry-over from other donors' samples. The sequenced material came from naive CD4+ T cells from PBMCs. Subset: CD45RA+ positively selected. CDR3 coding DNA: TGTGCCAGCATAGTACAGAACACCGGGGAGCTGTTTTTT. Encoded protein: CASIVQNTGELFF.